This T cell receptor beta chain was sequenced during a study of T cells in Graves' hyperthyroidism and ophthalmopathy. Authors of the study amplified TCR beta CDR3 regions from RNA transcripts. First-round RT-PCR of the TCR CDR3 relied on the HTBI primer set. TCRdb re-called the multiplex PCR reads through MiXCR, storing one row per CDR3 protein. Among some 620,000 distinct CDR3 sequences listed, under 20% were seen once. Stable Graves' hyperthyroidism denoted no ophthalmopathy progression over 18 months. Based on clinical symptoms, serum thyroxine and TRAb, thyroid ultrasound and orbital computed tomography, diagnoses were reached. The sequence came from a woman aged 25 to 39 with Graves' hyperthyroidism. The source material was blood.

CDR3 in DNA: TGTGCCAGCAGACCCCCCCCAATACAGGGATGGGGCGAGCAGTACTTC. It encodes CASRPPPIQGWGEQYF. This chain connects TRBV6-1 to TRBJ2-7, with a tentative D call TRBD1 (6 bases). Looked up from germline, CDR1 is MNHNS and CDR2 is SASEGT. Trimming pared 6 bases from V and 6 bases from J, leaving 24 bases between. The CDR3 is 16 amino acids.